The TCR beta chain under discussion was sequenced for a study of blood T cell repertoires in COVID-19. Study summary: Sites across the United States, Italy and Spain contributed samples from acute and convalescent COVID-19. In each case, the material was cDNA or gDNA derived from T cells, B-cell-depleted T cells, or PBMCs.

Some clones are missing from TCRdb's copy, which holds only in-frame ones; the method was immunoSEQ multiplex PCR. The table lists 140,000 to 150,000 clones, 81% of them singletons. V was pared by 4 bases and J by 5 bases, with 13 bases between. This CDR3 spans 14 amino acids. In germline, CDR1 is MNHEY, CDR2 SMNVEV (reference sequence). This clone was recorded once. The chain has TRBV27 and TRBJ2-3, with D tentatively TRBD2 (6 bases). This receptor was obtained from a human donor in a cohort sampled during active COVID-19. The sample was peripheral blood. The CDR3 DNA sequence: TGTGCCAGCAGTTCCTTCGGGGGAGGAGATACGCAGTATTTT. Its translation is CASSSFGGGDTQYF.